This entry describes one T cell receptor (beta chain). What it recognizes is unknown. This record belongs to a study of T cells in Graves' hyperthyroidism and ophthalmopathy. Points from the study as a whole: Blood samples included most of the expanded thyroid clonotypes exceeding 0.001. From stable hyperthyroidism, ophthalmopathy was set apart by a 13 V-J model. Ophthalmopathy was model-predicted a median 6.5 months pre-onset.

Trimming removed 6 bases at V and 7 bases at J, with 18 bases between. The CDR3 loop spans 13 amino acids. CDR1 is SQVTM, CDR2 ANQGSEA, per germline. PBMCs came from 9 to 10 ml fresh peripheral blood. TCR beta CDR3 regions were amplified from RNA transcripts. TCR CDR3 regions were first amplified by RT-PCR with HTBI primers. TCRdb reanalysed the multiplex PCR reads using MiXCR and keeps one entry per CDR3 protein. The sample contains 350,000 to 400,000 distinct CDR3 sequences, less than 20% of which appear only once. The TCR comes from a man younger than 35 with Graves' ophthalmopathy. The rearrangement joins TRBV29-1 to TRBJ1-2, with a tentative D call TRBD1 (5 bases). Sequences were obtained from blood. As DNA, the CDR3 is TGCAGCGTGGGGGGGGACGCCCCGCGTGGCTACACCTTC. It specifies CSVGGDAPRGYTF.